This T cell receptor beta chain was recorded in a study of cytomegalovirus exposure and HLA in healthy donors. Regarding this clone: Its antigen is currently unknown.

Primers included in the PCR were 60 Vbeta and 13 Jbeta primers. Method: immunoSEQ multiplex PCR; TCRdb's copy keeps in-frame clones and lacks some. The table shows some 150,000 clones, with nearly 80% occurring only once. The CDR3 runs to 18 residues. The V and J ends lost 1 base and 3 bases, in that order; junction bases with no gene match: 8. CDR1 is SGHNT, CDR2 YENEEA, per germline. Overall study results and limits: Associated with cytomegalovirus, according to the listing, were 150 to 200 TCR beta chains. A later analysis linked a missense DCLRE1C variant to TCR beta V- and J-gene trimming. Rare TCR sequences dominated, though some public TCRs recurred in many donors.

The chain recombines TRBV11-3 with TRBJ2-1, with 11 bases matching TRBD2. The specimen sequenced was PBMCs. This receptor was obtained from a man younger than 35 in good health and CMV-seropositive. CDR3 loop: CASSLGLGGLADYNEQFF. The CDR3 DNA sequence: TGTGCCAGCAGCTTAGGTTTGGGGGGACTAGCGGACTACAATGAGCAGTTCTTC.